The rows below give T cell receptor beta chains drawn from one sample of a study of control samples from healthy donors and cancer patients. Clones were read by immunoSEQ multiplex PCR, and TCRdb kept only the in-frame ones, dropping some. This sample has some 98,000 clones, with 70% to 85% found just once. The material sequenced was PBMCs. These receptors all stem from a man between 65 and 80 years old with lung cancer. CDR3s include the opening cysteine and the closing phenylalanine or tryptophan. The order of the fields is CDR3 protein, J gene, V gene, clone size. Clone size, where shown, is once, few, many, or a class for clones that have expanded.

CDR3 protein: CASSRRTGQETQYF
J gene: TRBJ2-5
V gene: TRBV3-1/TRBV3-2
clone size: .

CDR3 protein: CASSSRTGPEETQYF
J gene: TRBJ2-5
V gene: TRBV5-1
clone size: once

CDR3 protein: CAAGVKREPEKLFF
J gene: TRBJ1-4
V gene: TRBV5-1
clone size: .

CDR3 protein: CSVRDSSYEQYF
J gene: TRBJ2-7
V gene: TRBV29-1
clone size: .

CDR3 protein: CATSEGLGRNSNQPQHF
J gene: TRBJ1-5
V gene: TRBV24-1
clone size: few

CDR3 protein: CASSFGQGRYEQYF
J gene: TRBJ2-7
V gene: TRBV5-6
clone size: .

CDR3 protein: CATRQGNNQPQHF
J gene: TRBJ1-5
V gene: TRBV24-1
clone size: .

CDR3 protein: CASSPGGVLFF
J gene: TRBJ1-4
V gene: TRBV4-3
clone size: once

CDR3 protein: CASSYRDGSYEQYF
J gene: TRBJ2-7
V gene: TRBV6-2/TRBV6-3
clone size: .

CDR3 protein: CASSPPGLANEQFF
J gene: TRBJ2-1
V gene: TRBV18
clone size: .